A single sample is the source of the 11 T cell receptor beta chains below, sequenced in a study of vaccination and CD4 T cells after COVID-19. Treatment denoted: approximately nine-day PBMC culture with coronavirus spike peptide pools or control peptides (ViraFEST assay). The Oncomine TCR Beta short-read assay was applied to DNA of cultured CD4+ T cells. TCRdb itself ran the PCR reads through MiXCR, one entry per CDR3 protein. The sample includes approximately 3,000 distinct CDR3 sequences, around three quarters of them seen just once. For these TCRs, the target antigens are not known. The specimen was CD4+ T cells from blood, cultured in vitro. These receptors all come from a human donor who had recovered from COVID-19.

As regards this clonotype: One end of the junction does not line up with germline, which may come from a read error. The V and J genes are TRBV7-3 and TRBJ1-1, with a possible D match to TRBD1 (6 bases). From germline, CDR1 is SGHTA and CDR2 FQGTGA. CDR3 length: 14 residues. The CDR3 sequence: CASGLGPGDTEAFF. The CDR3 DNA sequence: TGTGCCAGCGGCTTAGGCCCAGGGGACACTGAAGCTTTCTTT. The variable domain in full, with the rest retrieved from reference TRBV7-3 and TRBJ1-1, is GAGVSQTPSNKVTEKGKYVELRCDPISGHTALYWYRQSLGQGPEFLIYFQGTGAADDSGLPNDRFFAVRPEGSVSTLKIQRTERGDSAVYLCASGLGPGDTEAFFGQGTRLTVV.

The J gene is TRBJ1-2, the V gene TRBV25-1; D is unclear. V lost 6 bases, J lost 6 bases, and 11 bases lay in between. The CDR3 has 12 amino acids. The germline gives CDR1 MGHDK, CDR2 SYGVNS. In DNA, the CDR3 is TGTGCCAGCAGCCTTTCCGCCGATGGCTACACCTTC. Residues: CASSLSADGYTF.

This clonotype has only a few counts. The rearrangement uses TRBV19 and TRBJ2-7; no firm D call. The length of the CDR3 is 11 residues. In germline, CDR1 is LNHDA, CDR2 SQIVND (reference sequence). The V gene lost 8 bases and the J gene lost 3 bases, with 8 bases spanning the gap. Here the CDR3 reads CASGEVYEQYF. In nucleotides, the CDR3 is TGTGCCAGTGGAGAAGTCTACGAGCAGTACTTC.

V usage is TRBV20-1 and J usage is TRBJ1-3; 8 nucleotides agree with TRBD1. The CDR3 has 13 residues. V lost 4 bases to trimming and J lost 2 bases; unmatched junction nucleotides: 1. Looked up from germline, CDR1 is DFQATT and CDR2 is SNEGSKA (reference sequence). The CDR3 protein is CSATQGAGNTIYF. CDR3 in DNA: TGCAGTGCTACACAGGGGGCTGGAAACACCATATATTTT.

The V gene is TRBV6-1, the J gene TRBJ1-5; 9 positions agree with TRBD1. CDR1 and CDR2 (germline): MNHNS, SASEGT. The J segment lost 2 bases and the V segment lost 6 bases, leaving 5 bases of the junction unmatched. The CDR3 length is 15 residues. The CDR3 bases are TGTGCCAGCAGAAAGACAGGGGGTGGCAATCAGCCCCAGCATTTT. Amino acids: CASRKTGGGNQPQHF.

The chain joins TRBV20-1 to TRBJ2-3, with 8 bases that match TRBD1. The germline V gene has CDR1 DFQATT and CDR2 SNEGSKA (reference sequence). The CDR3 covers 13 residues. J lost 9 bases, V lost 6 bases, and 11 bases had no gene match. The CDR3 region has the DNA TGCAGTGCCCCAGGGCCCGACAGGGGCACGCAGTATTTT. Protein sequence: CSAPGPDRGTQYF.

In this sample, this clonotype turned up once. The genes are TRBV7-2 and TRBJ1-2, with 11 nucleotides matching TRBD1. Germline V CDR1 and CDR2: SGHTA, FQGNSA. CDR3 size: 14 residues. V was clipped by 3 bases and J by 5 bases; unmatched bases: 2. The chain's CDR3 is CASSFGQGAYGYTF. CDR3 in DNA: TGTGCCAGCAGCTTTGGACAGGGGGCGTATGGCTACACCTTC.

CDR3 sequence (DNA): TGTGCCAGCAGCCCAACAGGGGGCGCAACCGGGGAGCTGTTTTTT. The encoded protein is CASSPTGGATGELFF. V and J are TRBV7-3 and TRBJ2-2, with TRBD1 matching over 9 bases. V was clipped by 5 bases and J by 5 bases; unmatched bases: 6. The germline V gene has CDR1 SGHTA and CDR2 FQGTGA. The CDR3 length is 15 residues.

This clonotype is labeled as hyperexpanded. The V gene is TRBV6-9, the J gene TRBJ2-2; 7 positions match TRBD1. Looked up from germline, CDR1 is MNHGY and CDR2 is SVAAGI. The CDR3 contains 15 residues. Trimming cost V 5 bases and J 0 bases; bases outside gene matches: 3. The CDR3 DNA reads as TGTGCCAGCAGTCAAGGGACAGCGAACACCGGGGAGCTGTTTTTT. Translating it yields CASSQGTANTGELFF.

The chain is built from TRBV12-3 or TRBV12-4 and TRBJ2-3; 10 nucleotides match TRBD2. Germline trimming cut 6 bases from V and 8 bases from J; bases unmatched to any gene: 11. CDR3 length: 15 amino acids. The CDR3 loop is CASRPHSGGSFTQYF. The DNA for the CDR3 is TGTGCCAGCAGACCCCATAGCGGGGGGTCCTTTACGCAGTATTTT.

The chain carries TRBV7-2 and TRBJ1-5; TRBD1 might be the D (6 bases). The V end was cut by 3 bases, the J end by 5 bases, with 11 bases between. Germline lookup yields CDR1 SGHTA and CDR2 FQGNSA. The CDR3 is 14 residues long. This CDR3 is CASSFQRGDQPQHF. Written as DNA, the CDR3 is TGTGCCAGCAGCTTCCAAAGGGGGGATCAGCCCCAGCATTTT.